The sequence of this T cell receptor (beta chain) was determined in a study of cytomegalovirus exposure and HLA in healthy donors. The PCR made use of 60 Vbeta and 13 Jbeta primers. Some clones are missing from TCRdb's copy, which holds only in-frame ones; the method was immunoSEQ multiplex PCR. In all, the sample yields some 46,000 clones. The CDR3 loop spans 13 amino acids. CDR1 and CDR2 (germline): MDHEN, SYDVKM. V gave up 8 bases and J gave up 2 bases, with 13 bases separating them. The gene calls are TRBV28 and TRBJ2-7, with D perhaps TRBD2 (5 bases). Sequences were obtained from PBMCs. The TCR was taken from a male donor in good health and CMV-seronegative. CDR3 loop: CASEDGSAYEQYF. CDR3 nucleotide sequence: TGTGCCAGCGAGGATGGGAGCGCCTACGAGCAGTACTTC.